The sequence of this T cell receptor (beta chain) was determined in a study of CD8 T cells in Susac syndrome. Overall study results and limits: The number of individuals included in the study's TCR sequencing and HLA analysis was acknowledged as relatively small.

With random hexamers, roughly 0.5 to 1 ug RNA was reverse transcribed. TCR beta CDR3 was amplified by immunoSEQ covering 54 Vbeta and 13 Jbeta. TCRdb passed the immunoSEQ multiplex PCR reads through MiXCR, listing each CDR3 protein once. The data show hundreds of thousands of distinct CDR3 sequences, around 85% seen once. The multiple sclerosis control group comprised treatment-naive patients with stable or active relapsing-remitting disease. Through negative isolation, CD4+ and CD8+ T cells were obtained, while TEMRA cells were enriched using FACS. Of note for this clonotype: Its antigen is not known.

CDR1 is MNHNY and CDR2 is SVGAGI in the germline V gene (reference sequence). Trimming took off 0 bases at V and 5 bases at J, with 11 bases between the two ends. This CDR3 comprises 15 residues. The V gene is TRBV6-6, the J gene TRBJ2-1; D remains unclear. Material for sequencing was CD8+ T cells from PBMCs. The receptor was derived from a human donor with multiple sclerosis. The DNA for the CDR3 is TGTGCCAGCAGTTACTCCACAGCCCCCGACAATGAGCAGTTCTTC. Translated, it gives CASSYSTAPDNEQFF.